This T cell receptor beta chain emerged from a study of blood T cell repertoires in COVID-19. Study in general: Sites across the United States, Italy and Spain contributed samples from acute and convalescent COVID-19. PBMCs, B-cell-depleted T cells, or T cells were the source of the cDNA or gDNA that made up the material.

Seattle researchers signed up patients amid active infection and tracked them longitudinally. J lost 7 bases, V lost 5 bases, and 12 bases had no gene match. CDR3 length: 14 residues. Germline loops: CDR1 GTSNPN, CDR2 SVGIG (reference sequence). Authors' analysis steps: How many nucleated cells were present was estimated from reference gene primer amplification. The repertoire was sequenced with immunoSEQ multiplex PCR; TCRdb's copy has only in-frame clones and lacks some. V and J calls and clone size follow that table, whereas D and trimming were derived from the DNA. The sample records about 150,000 clones, roughly 93% being singletons.

What was sequenced was peripheral blood. The receptor was derived from a man between 18 and 29 years old with COVID-19, enrolled during active disease. This rearrangement joins TRBV30 to TRBJ1-2, with 8 positions matching TRBD1. The DNA for the CDR3 is TGTGCCTGGGCCCGACGACAGGGGAAGGGTGGCTACACCTTC. It codes for CAWARRQGKGGYTF.